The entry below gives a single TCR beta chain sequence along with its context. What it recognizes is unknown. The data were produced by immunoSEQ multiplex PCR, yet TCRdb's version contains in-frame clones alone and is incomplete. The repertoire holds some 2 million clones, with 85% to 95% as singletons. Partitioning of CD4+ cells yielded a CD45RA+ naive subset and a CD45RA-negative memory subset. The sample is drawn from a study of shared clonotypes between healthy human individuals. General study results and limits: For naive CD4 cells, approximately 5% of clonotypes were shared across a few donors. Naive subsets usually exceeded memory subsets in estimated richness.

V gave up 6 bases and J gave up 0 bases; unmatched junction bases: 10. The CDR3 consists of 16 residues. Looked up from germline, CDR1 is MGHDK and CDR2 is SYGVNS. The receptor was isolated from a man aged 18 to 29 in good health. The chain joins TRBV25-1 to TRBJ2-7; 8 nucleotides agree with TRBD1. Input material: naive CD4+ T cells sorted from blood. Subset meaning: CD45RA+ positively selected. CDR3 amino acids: CASSVTPDRASYEQYF. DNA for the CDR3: TGTGCCAGCAGCGTTACCCCGGACAGGGCCTCCTACGAGCAGTACTTC.